Sequencing of this T cell receptor (beta chain) was carried out in a study of cytomegalovirus exposure and HLA in healthy donors listed by TCRdb under 2017. Regarding the study in general: According to an earlier analysis of 550 to 700 of the donors, about 180 million T cells yielded 100 million or so unique TCR beta sequences and 276 Gb of sequence data. Donor age, sex, ethnicity and CMV serostatus were compiled alongside the repertoire data. All discovery cohort repertoires had been generated using a single sequencing platform. Among about 410 genotyped donors of the cohort, an average of approximately 240,000 unique TCR beta nucleotide sequences was sequenced per donor, of which roughly 17% were non-productive. Typing coverage differed by locus: A, B, C, DRB1 and DQB1 were typed in roughly 620-640 donors, DQA1 in 522, DPA1 in around 600, and DPB1 in 450 to 490. Genome-wide SNP genotypes for about 65% of the 666 donors were used in a later genetic analysis, which treated that subset as a discovery cohort. To predict cytomegalovirus infection status, the study brought together high-throughput TCR immunosequencing, statistical association of individual TCRs with disease status, and machine learning. The T cell repertoires of 666 subjects were profiled by immunosequencing and related to cytomegalovirus serostatus. Rather than drawing on any new phenotypic data, the later analysis identified candidate immune exposures from TCR beta sequences and the way those sequences occurred across donors. Four to six DR-DQ haplotypes were handled as single units for association and clustering, since linkage in the cohort was strong. The study was designed to test whether signatures of past pathogen exposure could be identified by cataloging public T cell receptors. About 300 gigabases of sequencing data and tens of millions of unique TCR sequences were included in an early release covering roughly 600 HLA-typed donors. Of the 350 to 450 genotyped donors, roughly 85% fell in the genetic ancestry cluster associated with self-reported Caucasian donors. Along with the roughly 670-subject first cohort, a separate validation cohort of roughly 110 different subjects was used. Class I and class II HLA loci were covered by the typing at four-digit resolution. A later analysis re-examined previously published TCR beta repertoires from roughly 650 donors and added high-resolution HLA genotyping to investigate patterns of TCR occurrence. In an earlier analysis of 587 of the donors, high-throughput TCR beta sequencing was used to judge whether each TCR beta V gene segment behaved as functional or pseudogenic.

With respect to this clone: Its antigen is still unknown. Per-base quality was not reported, and no clone a single base away is much larger than it.

The library was built by means of the immunoSEQ multiplex PCR assay. The multiplex PCR relied on a mix of 60 forward primers for TCR Vbeta segments and 13 reverse primers for TCR Jbeta segments. The CDR3 region of rearranged TCR beta genes was amplified from genomic DNA with a multiplex PCR assay. The Illumina HiSeq System was used to sequence the amplified TCR beta libraries as 87-base-pair reads. The paper's processing steps were these. A later analysis counted approximately 76 million unique TCR beta chains across the 650 to 800 repertoires, and around 9.9 million of these chains were shared by at least two donors. To remove PCR and sequencing errors, raw reads were error-corrected and collapsed into unique sequences using a nearest-neighbor algorithm that merged closely related sequences. To assign V, D and J gene segments, CDR3 sequences were aligned to IMGT reference sequences. Each retained sequence needed at least a six-nucleotide match to both a V gene segment and a J gene segment. A rearrangement counted as productive if the CDR3 had no stop codons and remained in frame with V and J, and every other rearrangement counted as non-productive. Following IMGT convention, CDR3 was defined as the stretch from the second conserved V-encoded cysteine up to the conserved J-encoded phenylalanine. The earlier analysis of some 600 of the donors excluded sequences that lacked an unambiguous match to a single V gene segment. In an earlier analysis of a few hundred of the donors, a V segment was called functional when productive rearrangements were above 56.7%, and segregating when the standard deviation between donors exceeded 5%. A statistical classification framework was built to diagnose cytomegalovirus status from the catalog of TCR beta chain sequences. A later analysis assigned V and J genes by comparing TCR nucleotide sequences with IMGT/GENE-DB human TR gene sequences. A later analysis assigned CDR3 sequences and most-parsimonious VDJ recombination scenarios with the TCRdist pipeline. In a later analysis, each TCR beta chain was defined by its CDR3 amino acid sequence together with its V-gene family, and reads without a unique V-gene family were excluded. In a later analysis, approximately 640 highly shared, low-generation-probability nucleotide sequences were removed to address suspected cross-contamination and a sequencing artifact. In a later analysis, a clonal expansion index for each public chain was calculated from normalized within-repertoire ranks of inferred template counts. Generation probabilities in a later analysis came from a VDJ recombination model fitted to out-of-frame rearrangements, and those results were checked against IGoR. In a later analysis, TCR-TCR, TCR-HLA and TCR-CMV co-occurrence was scored with hypergeometric tests, and a repertoire-size bias correction was applied to TCR pairs. A later analysis estimated false discovery rates by permuting HLA or CMV assignments 20 times. In a later analysis, co-occurring TCRs were grouped using DBSCAN, with TCRdist sequence similarity added in when clustering inside HLA-allele-positive subsets. Repertoires with fewer than 30,000 or more than 120,000 public chains, plus five repertoires with anomalous nucleotide sharing, were excluded from co-occurrence clustering. TCRdb carries this immuneACCESS record with in-frame sequences only. Its versions omit some clonotypes, under half of them owing to an unresolved V gene in the studies checked, with the rest unexplained. V and J calls plus clone size are reproduced from that table; the DNA served to infer D and trimming. The sample table shows tens of thousands of clones, and 75% to 80% are seen once. Of the sample, more than 2.5% is held by the ten largest clones.

In total, just over 650 healthy bone marrow donors made up the cohort. All cohort members were sampled while nominally healthy, although unrecorded immune exposures were likely present. The donor was CMV seronegative and belonged to the group of several hundred seronegative cohort members. Every donor gave a peripheral blood sample, and the peripheral blood mononuclear cells from that sample were used for TCR beta sequencing. Genomic DNA was extracted from the blood cell samples with the Qiagen DNeasy Blood Extraction Kit. Broad study findings and their caveats: In a later genetic analysis, fewer N-insertions in productive TCRs were reported among donors in an Asian-associated ancestry cluster than the roughly 700-donor mean. While some public TCRs were present in many individuals, most TCR sequences turned up only very rarely across donors. Specific HLA alleles were associated with 15,000 to 20,000 TCR beta sequences at a false discovery rate of 0.05 in a later analysis. In a later analysis, TCR association rates were found to vary across HLA loci, with the most associated TCRs seen for DRB1 alleles and the fewest for HLA-C alleles. Because counts were too low, seventeen rarely observed V segments, including chromosome 9 orphons, were excluded from the earlier analysis of 587 of the donors. Compared with equally common non-associated chains, HLA-associated TCR beta chains in a later analysis were more clonally expanded and had lower generation probabilities. A cluster of highly shared sequence variants was judged likely to be a technical artifact of the sequencing pipeline. The classifier was reported to diagnose cytomegalovirus status with high specificity and sensitivity in both the original and validation cohorts. In a later analysis, several top co-occurrence clusters were reported to appear linked to parvovirus B19, influenza, CMV and Epstein-Barr virus. The only immune exposure information available for the cohort was CMV serostatus. In this cohort, only TCR beta chains were sequenced, and detectable features were limited by the absence of alpha or paired-chain data. In a later genetic analysis, a missense DCLRE1C variant was associated with V-gene and J-gene trimming of TCR beta chains, and the association was replicated in an independent cohort. In an earlier analysis of fewer than 750 of the donors, most TCR beta V segments were observed in productive rearrangements about 87% or about 30% of the time, broadly matching IMGT annotations. According to a later analysis, most CMV-associated TCR beta chains appeared to be HLA-restricted, and the HLA associations seemed to be driven largely by CMV exposure. Because some donors lacked HLA typing at each locus, the association tests relied only on the typed subset. In vitro tests confirmed that a few of the cytomegalovirus-associated TCR beta chains recognize cytomegalovirus antigens. The 87-base-pair reads could not distinguish some IMGT-functional V segments, including TRBV6-2 and TRBV6-3, so those segments were excluded. A further reported finding was that TCR beta sequences accurately predicted the HLA-A and HLA-B alleles for most subjects in the first cohort. In the study, approximately 160 TCR beta chains were listed as associated with cytomegalovirus. Correlated functional status among segregating V segments might reflect linkage disequilibrium, but an unknown experimental factor could not be ruled out. Presence/absence analyses assumed roughly uniform sequencing depth across donors, an assumption that may not hold. Strong co-occurrence of HLA alleles, especially DR and DQ, made assigning TCR associations to individual alleles difficult. It was suggested by the authors that the approach could potentially be generalized to other disease states and immunological phenotypes.

The germline V gene encodes CDR1 SGHTA and CDR2 FQGNSA. Its CDR3 holds 15 amino acids, cysteine through phenylalanine. The retained sequence is limited to the CDR3, 45 bases, with the frame set at the first base. Germline trimming: 3 bases from V, 0 bases from J; junction bases outside gene matches: 1. This clonotype originated in a man younger than 35 in good health and CMV-seronegative. Material: PBMCs. Recombination linked TRBV7-2 to TRBJ2-2, with 7 central nucleotides matching TRBD2. The DNA sequence is TGTGCCAGCAGCTTGGGGGGGTCGAACACCGGGGAGCTGTTTTTT. It translates as CASSLGGSNTGELFF.